The source of this TCR beta chain is a study of blood T cell repertoires in COVID-19. On the study more broadly: From the United States, Italy and Spain came samples of acute and convalescent COVID-19. The cDNA or gDNA used as material had been derived from T cells, B-cell-depleted T cells, or PBMCs.

As processed by the authors: Using reference gene primer amplification, nucleated cell counts were estimated. Profiled with immunoSEQ multiplex PCR; TCRdb holds only in-frame clones, not every one. V and J calls and clone size come straight from that table; D and trimming were deduced from the DNA. The sample has about 100,000 clones; 80% to 90% are singletons. The CDR3 totals 15 residues. The germline V and J ends were trimmed by 1 base and 4 bases, with 14 bases remaining between them. The germline CDR1 and CDR2 sequences are SGHVS and FQNEAQ. The rearrangement links TRBV7-8 to TRBJ2-7; D is perhaps TRBD2 (7 bases). The sequence was collected from a woman at least 80 years old with acute or convalescent COVID-19. Sequenced input: peripheral blood. The CDR3 region is CASSLVGGALYEQYF. The CDR3 nucleotides read TGTGCCAGCAGCTTAGTGGGGGGGGCCCTTTACGAGCAGTACTTC.